The sequence of this T cell receptor beta chain was determined in a study of CD8+ T cells in alopecia areata. Across the study: In an open-label trial, patients got 5 to 10 mg tofacitinib twice daily.

Findings of the study overall: Scalp sample data also include resident alphabeta T cells from normal skin.

Sorting of CD4+ and CD8+ T cells was performed on PBMCs. As to this clone: As yet, its antigen is unknown.

V was trimmed by 3 bases and J by 2 bases, leaving 14 bases between them. The germline CDR1 and CDR2 sequences are MGHDK and SYGVNS. This CDR3 spans 15 amino acids. Sequencing relied on a cDNA template that was reverse transcribed from extracted RNA. Sequenced by immunoSEQ multiplex PCR; TCRdb stores in-frame clones only, minus some. The sample has approximately 89,000 clones; around two fifths are singletons. The chain combines TRBV25-1 with TRBJ2-7; perhaps TRBD1 as D (6 bases). The clonotype comes from a human donor with alopecia areata. What was sequenced was CD4+ T cells sorted from blood. The DNA for the CDR3 is TGTGCCAGCAGTGACCGGGACATGAATGCCTACGAGCAGTACTTC. Translated: CASSDRDMNAYEQYF.